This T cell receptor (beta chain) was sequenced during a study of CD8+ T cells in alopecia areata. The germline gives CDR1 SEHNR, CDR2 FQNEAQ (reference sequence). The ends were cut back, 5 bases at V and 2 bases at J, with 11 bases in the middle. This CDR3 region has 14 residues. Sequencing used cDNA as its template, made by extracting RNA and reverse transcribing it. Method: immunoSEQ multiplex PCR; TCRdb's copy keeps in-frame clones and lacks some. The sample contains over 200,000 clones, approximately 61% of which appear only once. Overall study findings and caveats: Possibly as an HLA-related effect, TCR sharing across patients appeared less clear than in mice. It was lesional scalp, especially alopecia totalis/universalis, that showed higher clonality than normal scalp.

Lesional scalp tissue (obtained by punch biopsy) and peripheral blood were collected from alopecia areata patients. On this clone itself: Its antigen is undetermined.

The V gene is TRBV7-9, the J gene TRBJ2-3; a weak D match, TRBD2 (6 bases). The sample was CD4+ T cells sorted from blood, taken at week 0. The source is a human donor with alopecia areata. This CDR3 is CASSPGLHTDTQYF. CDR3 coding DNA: TGTGCCAGCAGCCCGGGACTTCACACAGATACGCAGTATTTT. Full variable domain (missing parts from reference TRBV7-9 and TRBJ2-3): DTGVSQNPRHKITKRGQNVTFRCDPISEHNRLYWYRQTLGQGPEFLTYFQNEAQLEKSRLLSDRFSAERPKGSFSTLEIQRTEQGDSAMYLCASSPGLHTDTQYFGPGTRLTVL.